The rows below give T cell receptor beta chains drawn from one sample of a study of response to subunit inactivated influenza vaccine. Via MiXCR, TCRdb re-called the RT-PCR reads, giving one row per CDR3 protein. In the table there are hundreds of thousands of distinct CDR3 sequences, 12% of which are singletons. This sample comprised PBMCs from blood, obtained on the day of vaccination. The receptors were gathered from a man between 45 and 60 years old who received an inactivated influenza vaccine. Each CDR3 is given with its conserved first and last residue. A D gene is named only where the DNA matches it firmly. The size field is filled for only some rows; it gives once, few, many or a size class.

few TRBJ1-4 TRBV25-1 - CASSGSVGEKLFF
- TRBJ1-1 TRBV9 TRBD1 CASSVGRGQGIGAFF
- TRBJ2-1 TRBV18 TRBD1 CASSPPGQGARNEQFF
few TRBJ1-6 TRBV7-2 TRBD1 CASSPRTGLTNSPLHF
- TRBJ2-5 TRBV5-1 - CASSLGAHRYQETQYF
once TRBJ2-7 TRBV12-3/TRBV12-4 TRBD1 CASRLGQGTYEQYF
few TRBJ2-3 TRBV28 TRBD2 CASSHARLAGEDTQYF
- TRBJ1-6 TRBV11-1 TRBD1 CASSFVGFTGGDNSPLHF
- TRBJ2-1 TRBV6-1 - CARTDSYNEQFF
- TRBJ2-1 TRBV15 TRBD2 CATSRHRTSGRYNEQFF
- TRBJ1-5 TRBV12-3/TRBV12-4 - CASSFSDNQPQHF
few TRBJ2-7 TRBV5-1 - CASSFTRGHEQYF
few TRBJ2-7 TRBV10-3 - CATGGVRDEQYF
many TRBJ2-5 TRBV10-3 TRBD2 CATLGLAGNQETQYF
- TRBJ2-7 TRBV28 - CASSLRTAQYF
few TRBJ1-5 TRBV2 TRBD1 CASSDLGTANQPQHF
few TRBJ1-2 TRBV5-1 TRBD1 CASSPEGAHGYTF
few TRBJ2-1 TRBV4-3 - CASSQVGYEQFF
few TRBJ1-1 TRBV25-1 - CASSAKNTEAFF
many TRBJ1-1 TRBV7-9 - CASSLDLTNTEAFF
- TRBJ2-5 TRBV14 - CASSLTTEWTVSPRDHQYF
- TRBJ2-7 TRBV4-3 - CASSQYSSRVHEQYF
few TRBJ1-1 TRBV5-6 - CASSLPGQPNTEAFF
- TRBJ2-5 TRBV28 - CASSLTWTRQETQYF